This T cell receptor (beta chain) was sequenced during a study of T cells in Graves' hyperthyroidism and ophthalmopathy. The table lists this clonotype with a few counts. RNA transcripts served as the template for amplifying TCR beta CDR3 regions. The HTBI set primed first-round TCR CDR3 RT-PCR. MiXCR, run by TCRdb on the multiplex PCR reads, gives a single entry per CDR3 protein. The sample has approximately 640,000 distinct CDR3 sequences, approximately 42% seen once. This CDR3 region has 12 residues. Trimming at V came to 1 base and at J to 11 bases, leaving 7 bases not matched to a gene. Germline values: CDR1 DFQATT, CDR2 SNEGSKA (reference sequence).

The TCR was taken from an adult man with Graves' disease, either hyperthyroidism or ophthalmopathy (not recorded which). The rearrangement links TRBV20-1 to TRBJ1-2, with 7 bases aligning to TRBD1. Sequenced input: peripheral blood or thyroid tissue (not recorded which). CDR3: CSARVLQGRYTF. The CDR3, as DNA: TGCAGTGCTAGAGTTCTACAGGGGAGGTACACCTTC.